This TCR beta chain was identified in a study of cytomegalovirus exposure and HLA in healthy donors. In the study overall: The roughly 110 validation repertoires were produced on the same platform as the 700 or so repertoires of the first cohort. This was reported in a later analysis.

This CDR3 has 13 amino acids. V was clipped by 4 bases and J by 4 bases, with 10 bases between them. Germline loops: CDR1 MDHEN, CDR2 SYDVKM. Turning to this clone: The antigen is not known.

Using immunoSEQ multiplex PCR, the repertoire was profiled, and TCRdb retains in-frame clones only, with some absent. The table shows more than 95,000 clones, with 89% occurring only once. General study results and limits: Subsequent analysis revealed that first-cohort TCR clusters tended to co-occur in the 100 to 150 validation repertoires. The study recorded over 150 TCR beta chains that were cytomegalovirus-associated. As confirmed in vitro, a few CMV-associated chains were specific for CMV antigens.

The J gene is TRBJ1-1, the V gene TRBV28; perhaps TRBD1 as D (5 bases). Specimen: PBMCs. This TCR came from a woman younger than 35 in good health and CMV-seronegative. CDR3 loop: CASSYQGGTEAFF. The CDR3 DNA reads TGTGCCAGCAGTTACCAGGGAGGCACTGAAGCTTTCTTT.